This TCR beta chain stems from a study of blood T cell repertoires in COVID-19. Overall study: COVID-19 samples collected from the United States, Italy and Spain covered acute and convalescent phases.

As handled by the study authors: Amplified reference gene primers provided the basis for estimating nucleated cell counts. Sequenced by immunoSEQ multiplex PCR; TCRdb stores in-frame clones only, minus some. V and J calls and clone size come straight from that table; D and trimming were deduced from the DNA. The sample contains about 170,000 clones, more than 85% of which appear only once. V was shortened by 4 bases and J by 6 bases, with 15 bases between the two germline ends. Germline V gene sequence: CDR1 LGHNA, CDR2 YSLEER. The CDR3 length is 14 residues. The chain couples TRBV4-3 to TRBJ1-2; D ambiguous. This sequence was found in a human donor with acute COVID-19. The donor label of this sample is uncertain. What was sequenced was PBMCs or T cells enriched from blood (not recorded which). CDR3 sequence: CASSPLEGIDGYTF. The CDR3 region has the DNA TGCGCCAGCAGCCCTCTTGAGGGAATTGATGGCTACACCTTC.